The T cell receptor (beta chain) under discussion was sequenced for a study of control samples from healthy donors and cancer patients. Profiled with immunoSEQ multiplex PCR; TCRdb holds only in-frame clones, not every one. This sample yields about 44,000 clones, of which more than 75% are seen a single time; 10% to 13% belongs to the top ten. The CDR3 length is 16 residues. Germline CDR1 is SGHAT and CDR2 is FQNNGV. After removal of 0 bases from V and 6 bases from J, the junction contained 6 bases not matched to a gene. The sequence came from an older woman with lung cancer. This rearrangement joins TRBV11-2 to TRBJ2-7, with 12 bases lining up with TRBD2. The sample consisted of PBMCs. The CDR3 sequence is CASSLDRLAGVPEQYF. CDR3 bases: TGTGCCAGCAGCTTAGATCGACTAGCGGGAGTCCCCGAGCAGTACTTC.